The 11 T cell receptor beta chains below all came from one sample that was sequenced in a study of cytomegalovirus exposure and HLA in healthy donors. 60 Vbeta and 13 Jbeta primers were used in PCR. Here immunoSEQ multiplex PCR was the method, and the copy in TCRdb shows in-frame clones only, minus some. The repertoire holds over 150,000 clones, under 90% seen once, with 4.5% to 5.5% in the top ten. Sequenced: PBMCs. The receptors derive from a man aged 18 to 35 in good health and CMV-seronegative.

V and J are TRBV6-5 and TRBJ1-6; no firm D call. V lost 10 bases and J lost 0, with 10 bases in between. CDR1 is MNHEY, CDR2 SVGAGI, per germline. The CDR3 is 14 residues long. Written as DNA, the CDR3 is TGTGCCACACAACAGAGCTCCTATAATTCACCCCTCCACTTT. Its translation: CATQQSSYNSPLHF.

V is TRBV4-3 and J is TRBJ2-3; D is possibly TRBD1 (6 bases). Germline values: CDR1 LGHNA, CDR2 YSLEER. CDR3 size: 15 residues. Trimming took off 0 bases at V and 1 base at J, with 8 bases between the two ends. CDR3 sequence: CASSQDSGGTDTQYF. CDR3 coding DNA: TGCGCCAGCAGCCAAGATTCAGGGGGCACAGATACGCAGTATTTT.

Comment on this clone: The junction differs from germline at one of its ends, possibly a read error. CDR3 in DNA: TGTTCCAGCAGCCGACTTCAGGGCAGGCACACTGAAGCTTTCTTT. Translating gives CSSSRLQGRHTEAFF. The chain links TRBV7-9 to TRBJ1-1; perhaps TRBD1 as D (5 bases). Germline CDR1 is SEHNR and CDR2 is FQNEAQ (reference sequence). CDR3 length: 15 residues.

The J gene is TRBJ2-5, the V gene TRBV4-1; perhaps TRBD1 as D (6 bases). The CDR3 length is 15 residues. Germline lookup yields CDR1 MGHRA and CDR2 YSYEKL. Trimming removed 5 bases at V and 5 bases at J, with 18 bases between. CDR3: CASSGEGQGIETQYF. The CDR3 coding sequence is TGCGCCAGCAGCGGGGAAGGGCAGGGGATCGAGACCCAGTACTTC.

The chain is built from TRBV5-4 and TRBJ2-1; TRBD2 aligns across 8 bases. Trimming took 4 bases from V and 5 from J; bases not matched to a gene: 2. The germline V gene encodes CDR1 SGHNT and CDR2 YYREEE (reference sequence). The CDR3 loop spans 13 amino acids. The CDR3 coding sequence is TGTGCCAGCAGCATACTAGCGGACAATGAGCAGTTCTTC. This translates into CASSILADNEQFF.

The rearrangement links TRBV30 to TRBJ2-3, with 9 positions matching TRBD2. Germline trimming cut 2 bases from V and 4 bases from J; bases unmatched to any gene: 7. The CDR3 loop spans 15 amino acids. The germline V gene has CDR1 GTSNPN and CDR2 SVGIG (reference sequence). The CDR3 DNA sequence: TGTGCCTGGAGTCCAGGGACTAGCATAGCAGATACGCAGTATTTT. Its protein is CAWSPGTSIADTQYF.

The genes are TRBV7-2 and TRBJ2-7; D gene ambiguous. Per the germline V gene, CDR1 is SGHTA and CDR2 is FQGNSA. V lost 2 bases, J lost 3 bases, and 20 bases lay in between. The CDR3 sequence is 17 residues long. Here the CDR3 reads CASSLTLPPGSFYEQYF. CDR3 nucleotides: TGTGCCAGCAGCTTAACCCTCCCCCCAGGCAGTTTCTACGAGCAGTACTTC.

The gene calls are TRBV15 and TRBJ1-5; the D is unclear. Trimming shortened V by 0 bases and J by 5 bases, and 5 bases separated the two germline ends. Germline assignment: CDR1 LNHNV and CDR2 YYDKDF (reference sequence). The CDR3 is 13 residues long. CDR3 nucleotide sequence: TGTGCCACCAGCAGAGACAGATATCAGCCCCAGCATTTT. Translation gives CATSRDRYQPQHF.

V usage is TRBV27 and J usage is TRBJ2-1; 7 nucleotides match TRBD2. Trimming removed 10 bases from V and 0 bases from J; junction bases left unmatched: 6. The CDR3 is 14 residues long. In germline, CDR1 is MNHEY, CDR2 SMNVEV (reference sequence). For the CDR3, the DNA is TGTGCCATCGCGGGCGGGAGCTCCTACAATGAGCAGTTCTTC. Amino acid sequence: CAIAGGSSYNEQFF.

The V and J genes are TRBV14 and TRBJ2-7, with 8 bases fitting TRBD2. Germline V gene data show CDR1 as SGHDN and CDR2 as FVKESK. The V segment lost 4 bases and the J segment 2 bases; nucleotides outside the gene matches: 4. The CDR3 runs to 14 residues. The CDR3 region is CASSPGLVTYEQYF. The CDR3 DNA reads as TGTGCCAGCAGCCCGGGACTAGTAACCTACGAGCAGTACTTC. Full variable domain (rest looked up from reference TRBV14 and TRBJ2-7): EAGVTQFPSHSVIEKGQTVTLRCDPISGHDNLYWYRRVMGKEIKFLLHFVKESKQDESGMPNNRFLAERTGGTYSTLKVQPAELEDSGVYFCASSPGLVTYEQYFGPGTRLTVT.

The V and J genes are TRBV18 and TRBJ2-5, with TRBD1 matching over 8 bases. Germline values: CDR1 KGHSH, CDR2 LQKENI. This CDR3 has 13 residues. J gave up 4 bases and V 3 bases, and 1 base lay outside the gene matches. The CDR3 DNA sequence: TGTGCCAGCTCACCCGACAGGGGAGAGACCCAGTACTTC. Its protein product is CASSPDRGETQYF.